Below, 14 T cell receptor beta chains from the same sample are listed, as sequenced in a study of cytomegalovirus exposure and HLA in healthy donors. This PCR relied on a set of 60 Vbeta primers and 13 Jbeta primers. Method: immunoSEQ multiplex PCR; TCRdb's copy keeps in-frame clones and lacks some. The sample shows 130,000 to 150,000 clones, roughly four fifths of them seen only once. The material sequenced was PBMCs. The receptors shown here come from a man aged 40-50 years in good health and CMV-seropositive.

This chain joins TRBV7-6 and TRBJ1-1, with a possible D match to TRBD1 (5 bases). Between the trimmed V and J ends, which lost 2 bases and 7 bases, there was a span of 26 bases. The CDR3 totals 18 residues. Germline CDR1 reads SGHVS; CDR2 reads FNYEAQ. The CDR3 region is CASSLITPGGGYQGEAFF. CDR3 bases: TGTGCCAGCAGCTTAATAACCCCAGGTGGAGGGTATCAGGGTGAAGCTTTCTTT.

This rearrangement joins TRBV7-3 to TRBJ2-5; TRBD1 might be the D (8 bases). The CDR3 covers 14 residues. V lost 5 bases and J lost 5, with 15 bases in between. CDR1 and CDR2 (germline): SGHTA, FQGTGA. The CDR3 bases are TGTGCCAGCAGCCGTACAGGGGGAGGGGAGACCCAGTACTTC. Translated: CASSRTGGGETQYF.

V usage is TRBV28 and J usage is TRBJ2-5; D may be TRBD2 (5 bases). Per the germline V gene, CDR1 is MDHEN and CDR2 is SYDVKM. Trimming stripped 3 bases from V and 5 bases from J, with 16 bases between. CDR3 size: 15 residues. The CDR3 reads CASSFRSPRGETQYF. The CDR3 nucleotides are TGTGCCAGCAGTTTTAGGTCCCCCCGAGGGGAGACCCAGTACTTC.

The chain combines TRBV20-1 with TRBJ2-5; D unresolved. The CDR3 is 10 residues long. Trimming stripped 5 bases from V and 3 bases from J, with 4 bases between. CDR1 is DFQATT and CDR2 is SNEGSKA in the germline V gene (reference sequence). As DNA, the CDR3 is TGCAGTGCTTTAAAAGAGACCCAGTACTTC. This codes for CSALKETQYF.

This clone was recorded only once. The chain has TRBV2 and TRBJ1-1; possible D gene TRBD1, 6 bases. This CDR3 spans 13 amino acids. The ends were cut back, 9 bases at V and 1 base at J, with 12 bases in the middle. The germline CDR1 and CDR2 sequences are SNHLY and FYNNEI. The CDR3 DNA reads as TGTGCCAGTAACAGGGACCCGAACACTGAAGCTTTCTTT. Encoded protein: CASNRDPNTEAFF.

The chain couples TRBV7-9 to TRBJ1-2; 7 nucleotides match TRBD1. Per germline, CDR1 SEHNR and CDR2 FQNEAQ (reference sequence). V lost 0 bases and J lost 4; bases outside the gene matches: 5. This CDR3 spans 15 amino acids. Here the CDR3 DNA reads TGTGCCAGCAGCTTAGCATTAGGGGACAGCTATGGCTACACCTTC. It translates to CASSLALGDSYGYTF.

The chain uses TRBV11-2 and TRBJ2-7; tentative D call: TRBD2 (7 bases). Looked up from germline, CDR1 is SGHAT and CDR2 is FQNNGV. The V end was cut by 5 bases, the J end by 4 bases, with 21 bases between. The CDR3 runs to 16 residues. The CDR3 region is CASSVGGAGDLYEQYF. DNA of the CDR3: TGTGCCAGCAGCGTTGGGGGGGCGGGAGACTTATACGAGCAGTACTTC.

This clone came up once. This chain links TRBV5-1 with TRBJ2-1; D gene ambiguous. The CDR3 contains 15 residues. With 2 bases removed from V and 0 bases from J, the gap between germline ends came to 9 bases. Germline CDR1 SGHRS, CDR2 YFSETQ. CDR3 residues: CASSLALSSYNEQFF. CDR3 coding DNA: TGCGCCAGCAGCTTAGCTCTTAGCTCCTACAATGAGCAGTTCTTC.

CDR3 sequence (DNA): TGTGCCAGCAGTTCAGGACCAGGGGTCGTGAACATTCAGTACTTC. This gives the protein CASSSGPGVVNIQYF. The V and J genes are TRBV6-6 and TRBJ2-4, with a weak D call TRBD1 (6 bases). The CDR3 totals 15 residues. From germline, CDR1 is MNHNY and CDR2 SVGAGI (reference sequence). V shed 4 bases and J shed 7 bases, with 17 bases lying between them.

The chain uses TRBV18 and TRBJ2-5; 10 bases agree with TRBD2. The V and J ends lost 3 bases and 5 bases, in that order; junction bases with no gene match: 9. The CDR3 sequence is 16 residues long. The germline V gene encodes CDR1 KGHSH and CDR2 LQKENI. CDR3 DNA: TGTGCCAGCTCACCCCTCGGGACTAGCGTTAAGGAGACCCAGTACTTC. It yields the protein CASSPLGTSVKETQYF. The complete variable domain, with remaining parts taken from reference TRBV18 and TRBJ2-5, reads NAGVMQNPRHLVRRRGQEARLRCSPMKGHSHVYWYRQLPEEGLKFMVYLQKENIIDESGMPKERFSAEFPKEGPSILRIQQVVRGDSAAYFCASSPLGTSVKETQYFGPGTRLLVL.

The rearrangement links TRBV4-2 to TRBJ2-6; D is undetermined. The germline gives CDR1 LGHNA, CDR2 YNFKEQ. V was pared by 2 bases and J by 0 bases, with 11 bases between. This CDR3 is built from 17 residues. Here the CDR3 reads CASSQSSQVSGANVLTF. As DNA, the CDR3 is TGTGCCAGCAGCCAATCATCGCAGGTCTCTGGGGCCAACGTCCTGACTTTC.

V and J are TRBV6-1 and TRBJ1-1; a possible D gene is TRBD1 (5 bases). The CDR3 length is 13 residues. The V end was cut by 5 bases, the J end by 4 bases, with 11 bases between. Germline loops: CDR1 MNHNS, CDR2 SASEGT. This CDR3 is CASSPRGSTEAFF. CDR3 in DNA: TGTGCCAGCAGTCCGCGGGGGTCCACTGAAGCTTTCTTT.

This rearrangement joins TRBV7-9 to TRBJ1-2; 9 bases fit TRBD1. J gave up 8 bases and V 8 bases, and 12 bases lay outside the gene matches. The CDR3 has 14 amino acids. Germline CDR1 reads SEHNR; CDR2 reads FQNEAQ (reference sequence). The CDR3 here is CASGWDRESGGYTF. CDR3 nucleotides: TGTGCCAGCGGATGGGACAGGGAATCAGGGGGCTACACCTTC.

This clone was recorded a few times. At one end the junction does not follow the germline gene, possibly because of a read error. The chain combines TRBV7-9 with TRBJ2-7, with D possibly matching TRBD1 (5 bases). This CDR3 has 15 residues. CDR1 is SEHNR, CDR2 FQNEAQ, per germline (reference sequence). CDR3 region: CSSSLGQGWVYEQYF. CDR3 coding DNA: TGTTCCAGCAGCTTGGGGCAGGGTTGGGTCTACGAGCAGTACTTC.